The text below deals with one TCR beta chain. The source material, RNA transcripts, was used to amplify TCR beta CDR3 regions. TCR CDR3 regions were first amplified by RT-PCR with HTBI primers. MiXCR, run by TCRdb on the multiplex PCR reads, gives a single entry per CDR3 protein. The table shows about 350,000 distinct CDR3 sequences, with over 15% occurring only once. The data were obtained in a study of T cells in Graves' hyperthyroidism and ophthalmopathy. J gave up 7 bases and V 4 bases, and 9 bases lay outside the gene matches. Per germline, CDR1 MNHEY and CDR2 SVGAGI. This CDR3 region has 15 residues.

This chain joins TRBV6-5 and TRBJ2-1; 8 bases agree with TRBD1. This TCR was sampled from a woman between 40 and 55 years old with Graves' ophthalmopathy. The sample comprised blood. CDR3 in DNA: TGTGCCAGCAGTTCACCTGGACAGGGTTTAAATGAGCAGTTCTTC. It yields the protein CASSSPGQGLNEQFF.